This TCR beta chain was obtained from a study of Graves' ophthalmopathy and Graves' hyperthyroidism (dated by TCRdb to 2016 to 2018). As for the study more broadly: Hyperthyroidism was considered stable if no progression to ophthalmopathy occurred within 18 months of follow-up. An independent validation cohort was composed of fewer than 20 hyperthyroidism patients and around 15 patients who later progressed from hyperthyroidism to ophthalmopathy. To tell Graves' ophthalmopathy apart from Graves' hyperthyroidism, and to predict which patients would progress to ophthalmopathy, the study relied on TCR beta repertoire signatures. In total, approximately 140 blood samples were TCR-sequenced: approximately 42 ophthalmopathy, about 75 hyperthyroidism and some 17 hyperthyroidism-to-ophthalmopathy patients. To explore V-J signatures that separate ophthalmopathy from hyperthyroidism, a discovery set of about a hundred patients was enrolled, consisting of fewer than 45 with ophthalmopathy and some 59 with stable hyperthyroidism. In a handful of hyperthyroidism patients, the T-cell repertoires found in thyroid tissue were compared with those found in blood. After sampling, hyperthyroidism patients received methimazole starting at 30 mg daily, and ophthalmopathy patients received high-dose intravenous methylprednisolone. Results the study describes overall, beyond this receptor: Sample size was not statistically predetermined, and group allocation was not concealed from the investigators. In validation, the model predicted ophthalmopathy progression with about 64% sensitivity and around 72% specificity; about a dozen predicted patients were CT-confirmed with GO in a median of around 6.5 months. In cross-validation, the 13-signature model distinguished ophthalmopathy from stable hyperthyroidism with 87.88% sensitivity and 81% to 82% specificity, while in the test set the corresponding values were approximately 80% and 75%. Among expanded thyroid clonotypes with frequency above 0.001, most also showed up in blood, which suggests that blood repertoires may reflect the thyroid immune response.

The CDR3 measures 13 amino acids from cysteine to phenylalanine. Just CDR3 DNA is preserved here, 39 bases in frame from base 1. Trimming removed 5 bases from V and 2 bases from J, leaving 10 bases between the germline ends. CDR1 and CDR2 are read off the germline V gene (reference sequence) as PRHDT and FYEKMQ. For repertoire sequencing, TCR beta CDR3 regions were amplified from RNA transcripts. The first round was an RT-PCR using HTBI primers with the Qiagen OneStep RT-PCR kit, and this first round was followed by a second-round multiplex PCR, then size selection and purification. Libraries were sequenced on an Illumina HiSeq2000 using paired-end 100 bp reads. The paper's data handling went like this. SOAPnuke was used to process the reads, removing any read that contained adapters or uncalled bases, had a mean Phred below 15, or lacked an exact match to the constant primer or identifier. COPE v1.2.5 was used to merge high-quality paired reads. Clonotypes were defined as unique nucleotide sequences and were aligned to IMGT TRB V, D and J references using MiTCR v1.1. The analysis was limited to V-J combinations with a frequency above 0.0001, which together covered roughly 99% of repertoires. For each V-J combination, a TCR clonal expansion and chaos score was defined as the ratio of F50 clonal expansion to chaos observed in the TCRdist matrix. Welch's t-statistics and random forest were used to narrow the features down to 10 to 15 V-J combinations, which were then fed into a naive Bayes classifier. The similarity between thyroid and blood repertoires was quantified using the Morisita-Horn index. The public reads were reanalyzed by TCRdb: fastp trimming at Q25, MiXCR alignment, in-frame beta chains only. Duplicate CDR3 protein sequences are folded into a single record with the most common DNA and genes. Here the V and J calls rest on TCRdb's processing, not on the authors' analysis. Recorded for this sample are around 1.1 million distinct CDR3 sequences; less than 45% of them occurred a single time. The ten largest account for 8.5% to 14% of the sample.

In regard to this clonotype: Its antigen is still unknown. It has no much larger one-base neighbor in the sample; base qualities were not kept.

Patients with hyperthyroidism were aged 18 to 65 years, had been newly diagnosed, and had a disease duration of less than 2 months. Patients with other autoimmune diseases, uncontrolled infections, pregnancy or lactation were excluded from the study. Diagnosis was based on clinical symptoms, serum thyroxine, TRAb, thyroid ultrasound and orbital computed tomography. Total RNA was extracted using Trizol reagent, and RNA quality was checked on an Agilent 2100 Bioanalyzer. Source material: peripheral blood or thyroid tissue (not recorded which). This chain is built from TRBV13 and TRBJ2-7; TRBD2 could be the D gene, as 6 bases match. The TCR was taken from an adult man with Graves' hyperthyroidism. At the DNA level, the sequence is TGTGCCAGCAGCCCGGAGGGGACCTACGAGCAGTACTTC. This encodes CASSPEGTYEQYF.